This T cell receptor (beta chain) was sequenced for a study of T-cell reconstitution after alpha-beta-depleted transplantation in children. Overall study findings and caveats: It was newly produced T cells that mostly accounted for T-cell counts and diversity one year after transplant.

Preparation of the TCRbeta library was carried out with unique molecular identifiers. TCRdb re-called the PCR reads through MiXCR, storing one row per CDR3 protein. This table holds 450,000 to 550,000 distinct CDR3 sequences, roughly an eighth found once. This clonotype came up a few times. Its antigen is still unknown. The germline CDR1 and CDR2 sequences are KGHSH and LQKENI. V was shortened by 3 bases and J by 8 bases, with 20 bases between the two germline ends. CDR3 length: 16 residues. The gene calls are TRBV18 and TRBJ1-3; no clear D gene. The origin of this receptor is a female patient aged 2-15 years who had a stem cell transplant for aplastic anemia, so the T cells may come from the graft donor. Specimen: PBMCs, mostly from graft donor cells, collected 180 days after TCRalphabeta/CD19-depleted stem cell transplant. CDR3 DNA: TGTGCCAGCTCACCCAGGACGGATAGATTTCTCCACACCATATATTTT. It specifies CASSPRTDRFLHTIYF.